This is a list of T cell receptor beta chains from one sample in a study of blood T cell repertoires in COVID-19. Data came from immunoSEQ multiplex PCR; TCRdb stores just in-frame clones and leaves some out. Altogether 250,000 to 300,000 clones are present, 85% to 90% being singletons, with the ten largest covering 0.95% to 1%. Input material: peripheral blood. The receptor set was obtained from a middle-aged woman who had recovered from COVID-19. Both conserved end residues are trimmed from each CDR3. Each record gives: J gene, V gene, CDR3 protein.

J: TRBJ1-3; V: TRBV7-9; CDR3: ASIQTAGTGNTIY
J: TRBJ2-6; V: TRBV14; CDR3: ASRPDRTRQGAGANVLT
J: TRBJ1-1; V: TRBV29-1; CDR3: SPTGNTEAF
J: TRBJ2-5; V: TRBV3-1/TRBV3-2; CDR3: ASSQDEGRGPSETQY
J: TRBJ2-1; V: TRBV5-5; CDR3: ASSPRAGAHEQF
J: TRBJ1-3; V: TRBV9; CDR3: ASSPKQAGGNTIY
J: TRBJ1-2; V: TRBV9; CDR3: ASSVVGQGGFGYT
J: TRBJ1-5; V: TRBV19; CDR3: ASRTGGASNQPQH
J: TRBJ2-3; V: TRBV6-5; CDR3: ASSYVGPDTQY
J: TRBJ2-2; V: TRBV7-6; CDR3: ASSLAGGVPNTGELF
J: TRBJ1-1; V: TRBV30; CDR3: AWSVLEGTEAF
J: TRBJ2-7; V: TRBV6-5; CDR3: ARDDRGYEQY
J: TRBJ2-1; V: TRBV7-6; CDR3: ASSAPRTGGTSGGRSEQF
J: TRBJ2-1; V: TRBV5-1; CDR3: ASSLRTGDEQF
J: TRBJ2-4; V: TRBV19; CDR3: ASSQGLAGVLKNIQY
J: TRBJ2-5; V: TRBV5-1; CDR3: ASSLASHLGGTQY
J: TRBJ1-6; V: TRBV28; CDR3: ASSVINSPLH
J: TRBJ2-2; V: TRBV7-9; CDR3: ASSLGDLAGETGELF
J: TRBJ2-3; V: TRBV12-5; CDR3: ASSKAATDTQY
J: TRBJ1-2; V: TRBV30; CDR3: AWSPFSDRASGYT